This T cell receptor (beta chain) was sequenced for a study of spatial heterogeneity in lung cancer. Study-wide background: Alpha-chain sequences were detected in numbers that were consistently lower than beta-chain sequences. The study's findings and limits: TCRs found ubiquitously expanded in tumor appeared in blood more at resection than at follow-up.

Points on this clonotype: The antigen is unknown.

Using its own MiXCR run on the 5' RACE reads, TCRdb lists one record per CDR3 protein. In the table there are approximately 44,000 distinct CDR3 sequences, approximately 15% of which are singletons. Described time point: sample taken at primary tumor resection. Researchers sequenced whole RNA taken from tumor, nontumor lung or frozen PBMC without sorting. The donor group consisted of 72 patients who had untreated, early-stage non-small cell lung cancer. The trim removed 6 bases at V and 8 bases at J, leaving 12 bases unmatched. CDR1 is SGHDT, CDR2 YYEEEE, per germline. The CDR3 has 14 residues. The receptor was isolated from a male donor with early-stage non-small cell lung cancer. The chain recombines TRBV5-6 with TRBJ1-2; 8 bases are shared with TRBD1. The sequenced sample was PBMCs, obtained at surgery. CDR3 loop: CASTLSQGAIGYTF. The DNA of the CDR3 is TGTGCCAGCACCCTCAGTCAGGGGGCGATAGGCTACACCTTC. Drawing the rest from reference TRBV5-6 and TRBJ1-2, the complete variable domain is DAGVTQSPTHLIKTRGQQVTLRCSPKSGHDTVSWYQQALGQGPQFIFQYYEEEERQRGNFPDRFSGHQFPNYSSELNVNALLLGDSALYLCASTLSQGAIGYTFGSGTRLTVV.